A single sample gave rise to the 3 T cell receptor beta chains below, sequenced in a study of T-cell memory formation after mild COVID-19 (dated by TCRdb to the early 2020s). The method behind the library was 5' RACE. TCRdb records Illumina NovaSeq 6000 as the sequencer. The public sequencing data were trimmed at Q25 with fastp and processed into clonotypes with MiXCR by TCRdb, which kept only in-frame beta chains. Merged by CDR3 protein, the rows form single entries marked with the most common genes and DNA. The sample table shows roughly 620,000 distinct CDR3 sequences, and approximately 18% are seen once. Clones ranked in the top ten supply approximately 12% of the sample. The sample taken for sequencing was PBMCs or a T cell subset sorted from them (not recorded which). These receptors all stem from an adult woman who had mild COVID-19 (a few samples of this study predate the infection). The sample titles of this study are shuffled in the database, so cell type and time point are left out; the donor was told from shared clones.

CDR3 in amino acids: CASSEAKLQDSNQPQHF. CDR3 nucleotides: TGTGCCAGCAGTGAAGCTAAGTTGCAGGATAGCAATCAGCCCCAGCATTTT. The rearrangement joins TRBV2 to TRBJ1-5; D gene uncertain. This CDR3 contains 17 residues. Germline CDR1 SNHLY, CDR2 FYNNEI. V was pared by 0 bases and J by 0 bases, with 12 bases between.

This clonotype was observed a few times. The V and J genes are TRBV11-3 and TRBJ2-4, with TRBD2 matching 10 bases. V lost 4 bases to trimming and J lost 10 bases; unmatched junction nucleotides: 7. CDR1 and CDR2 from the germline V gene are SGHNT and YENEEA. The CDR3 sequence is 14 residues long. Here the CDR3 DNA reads TGTGCCAGCAGCTCTACTAGCGGGGACGCAATTCAGTACTTC. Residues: CASSSTSGDAIQYF.

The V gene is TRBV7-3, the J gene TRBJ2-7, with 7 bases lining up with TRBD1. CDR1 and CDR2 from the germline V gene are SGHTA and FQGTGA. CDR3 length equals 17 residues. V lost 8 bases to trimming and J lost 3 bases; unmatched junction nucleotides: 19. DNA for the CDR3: TGTGCCAGCGAACGAGGGACAGTCAGTTTTGGGGGCTACGAGCAGTACTTC. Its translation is CASERGTVSFGGYEQYF.